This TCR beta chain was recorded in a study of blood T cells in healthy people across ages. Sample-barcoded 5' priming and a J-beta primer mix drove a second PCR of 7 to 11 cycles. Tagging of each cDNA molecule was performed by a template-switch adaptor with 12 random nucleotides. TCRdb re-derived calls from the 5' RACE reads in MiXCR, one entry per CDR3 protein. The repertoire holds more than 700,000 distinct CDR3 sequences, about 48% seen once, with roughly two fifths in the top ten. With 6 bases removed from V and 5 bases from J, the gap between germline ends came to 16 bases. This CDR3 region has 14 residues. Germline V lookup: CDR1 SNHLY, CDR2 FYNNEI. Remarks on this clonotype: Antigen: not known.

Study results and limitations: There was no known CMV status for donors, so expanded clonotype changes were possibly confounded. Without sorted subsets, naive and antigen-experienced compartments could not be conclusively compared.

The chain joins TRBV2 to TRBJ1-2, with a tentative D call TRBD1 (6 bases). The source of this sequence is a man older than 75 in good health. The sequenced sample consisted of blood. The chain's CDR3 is CASSMRGGSYGYTF. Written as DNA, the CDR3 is TGTGCCAGCAGCATGAGGGGGGGGTCATATGGCTACACCTTC.